This T cell receptor (beta chain) derives from a study of blood T cell repertoires in COVID-19. Data came from immunoSEQ multiplex PCR; TCRdb stores just in-frame clones and leaves some out. The data show about 380,000 clones, around 89% seen once. CDR1 is SGHRS, CDR2 YFSETQ, per germline. V shed 4 bases and J 3 bases; nucleotides not matched to a gene: 7. The CDR3 totals 15 residues. The sample taken for sequencing was PBMCs or T cells enriched from blood (not recorded which). The V call is TRBV5-1, the J call TRBJ2-7, with 10 bases matching TRBD1. The source is a woman aged 18-30 years who had recovered from COVID-19. The CDR3 reads CASSRLGTGDYEQYF. CDR3 nucleotides: TGCGCCAGCAGCCGCCTGGGGACAGGGGACTACGAGCAGTACTTC.